The present entry profiles one T cell receptor beta chain with its context. These data belong to a study of blood T cell repertoires in COVID-19. Study information: PBMCs, B-cell-depleted T cells, or T cells provided the cDNA or gDNA that made up the material.

CDR1 DFQATT and CDR2 SNEGSKA come from the germline V gene (reference sequence). CDR3 size: 12 residues. V lost 3 bases and J lost 6, with 8 bases in between. TCRdb's table, derived via immunoSEQ multiplex PCR, lists solely in-frame clones and lacks some. The data show about 310,000 clones, approximately 86% seen once. Those who participated ranged in age from about 18 to 89 years and resided in 20 to 30 US areas. The study counted Cohort 3 donors as recovered given two negative PCRs, clearance, or symptom resolution. The sample consisted of PBMCs or T cells enriched from blood (not recorded which). This TCR was recovered from a woman aged 18-30 years who had recovered from COVID-19. The rearrangement links TRBV20-1 to TRBJ1-4; no firm D call. This chain's CDR3 is CSASWTDEKLFF. CDR3 nucleotides: TGCAGTGCTAGTTGGACTGATGAAAAACTGTTTTTT.